Each of the 11 T cell receptor beta chains below was sequenced from the same sample in a study of blood T cell repertoires in COVID-19. The assay was immunoSEQ multiplex PCR, and TCRdb's table has in-frame clones only and misses some. The repertoire has 400,000 to 450,000 clones, 90% of them found once; the top ten carry 0.6%. The sequenced material came from PBMCs or T cells enriched from blood (not recorded which). Receptors originate from a man aged 18-30 years who had recovered from COVID-19.

The rearrangement joins TRBV5-8 to TRBJ1-5; D is perhaps TRBD1 (6 bases). This CDR3 has 15 amino acids. Germline V gene data show CDR1 as SGHTS and CDR2 as YDEGEE. V lost 4 bases and J lost 6, with 17 bases in between. DNA for the CDR3: TGTGCCAGCAGCCCCCTAGATAGGGGGACTCAGCCCCAGCATTTT. This encodes CASSPLDRGTQPQHF. Using reference TRBV5-8 and TRBJ1-5 for the parts outside the CDR3, the full variable domain is EAGVTQSPTHLIKTRGQQATLRCSPISGHTSVYWYQQALGLGLQFLLWYDEGEERNRGNFPPRFSGRQFPNYSSELNVNALELEDSALYLCASSPLDRGTQPQHFGDGTRLSIL.

V usage is TRBV19 and J usage is TRBJ1-3, with TRBD1 matching 8 bases. V shed 7 bases, J shed 2 bases, and the junction held 7 bases outside the gene matches. The CDR3 runs 15 residues. Per the germline V gene, CDR1 is LNHDA and CDR2 is SQIVND (reference sequence). In DNA form, the CDR3 reads TGTGCCAGTACCGAGACAGGGGATGCTGGAAACACCATATATTTT. Its translation: CASTETGDAGNTIYF.

J is TRBJ1-3 and V is TRBV5-4; D gene unclear. This CDR3 comprises 13 residues. CDR1 and CDR2 (germline): SGHNT, YYREEE (reference sequence). The V gene lost 4 bases and the J gene lost 1 base, with 6 bases spanning the gap. CDR3 nucleotide sequence: TGTGCCAGCAGCCTTTTTTCTGGAAACACCATATATTTT. The encoded protein is CASSLFSGNTIYF.

V usage is TRBV28 and J usage is TRBJ2-1, with unresolved D. The V end was cut by 1 base, the J end by 15 bases, with 19 bases between. The CDR3 runs to 14 residues. Germline-derived CDR1 and CDR2 are MDHEN and SYDVKM. CDR3 in amino acids: CASSLSHRADRWFF. The CDR3 region has the DNA TGTGCCAGCAGTTTATCCCACCGCGCGGATCGTTGGTTCTTC.

With respect to this clone: In the same sample, other DNA sequences code for this CDR3. V usage is TRBV15 and J usage is TRBJ2-7, with D perhaps matching TRBD1 (5 bases). In germline, CDR1 is LNHNV, CDR2 YYDKDF (reference sequence). Trimming took off 1 base at V and 4 bases at J, with 8 bases between the two ends. This CDR3 has 13 amino acids. CDR3 in amino acids: CATSRGRGYEQYF. The CDR3, as DNA: TGTGCCACCAGCAGAGGAAGGGGATACGAGCAGTACTTC.

The chain links TRBV14 to TRBJ2-7; no definite D call. The CDR3 runs to 16 residues. V lost 2 bases and J 5 bases, leaving 19 bases between the germline ends. Germline V CDR1 and CDR2: SGHDN, FVKESK. The CDR3: CASSQPLDSPRNEQYF. The CDR3 nucleotides read TGTGCCAGCAGCCAACCCCTTGACTCGCCACGCAACGAGCAGTACTTC.

This chain connects TRBV30 to TRBJ2-3, with 8 bases identical to TRBD2. CDR1 is GTSNPN, CDR2 SVGIG, per germline (reference sequence). This CDR3 contains 14 residues. V was clipped by 6 bases and J by 4 bases; unmatched bases: 9. The CDR3 loop reads CACPGLAGSDTQYF. CDR3 nucleotide sequence: TGTGCCTGTCCAGGACTAGCTGGTTCAGATACGCAGTATTTT.

This sequence joins TRBV7-9 and TRBJ2-1; 10 bases are shared with TRBD2. This CDR3 spans 18 amino acids. Germline V gene lookup returns CDR1 SEHNR and CDR2 FQNEAQ (reference sequence). With 5 bases clipped from V and 0 bases from J, the junction kept 10 bases outside the gene matches. CDR3 DNA: TGTGCCAGCAGCCTAAGACTAGCGGGCCCCAACTCCTACAATGAGCAGTTCTTC. Protein product: CASSLRLAGPNSYNEQFF.

V and J are TRBV28 and TRBJ2-1; maybe TRBD2 (6 bases). This CDR3 has 14 amino acids. V lost 6 bases and J 5 bases, leaving 14 bases between the germline ends. Germline CDR1 MDHEN, CDR2 SYDVKM. In nucleotides, the CDR3 is TGTGCCAGCAGGCGCCCCCTAGCGAACAATGAGCAGTTCTTC. Residues: CASRRPLANNEQFF.

The genes are TRBV3-1 (or the pseudogene TRBV3-2) and TRBJ1-2; TRBD1 might be the D (5 bases). Deletions cut 3 bases from V and 0 bases from J, with 11 bases between. The CDR3 has 15 amino acids. Germline V gene data show CDR1 as LGHDT and CDR2 as YNNKEL (reference sequence). CDR3 sequence reads: CASSQWQGTNYGYTF. CDR3 nucleotides: TGTGCCAGCAGCCAGTGGCAGGGAACTAACTATGGCTACACCTTC.

The V call is TRBV29-1, the J call TRBJ2-5, with 7 nucleotides matching TRBD1. From germline, CDR1 is SQVTM and CDR2 ANQGSEA. CDR3 length: 14 amino acids. Trimming took 4 bases from V and 4 from J; bases not matched to a gene: 9. For the CDR3, the DNA is TGCAGCGTTGTACCTGACAGGGCCGCAGAGACCCAGTACTTC. Its translation: CSVVPDRAAETQYF.